The next 15 T cell receptor beta chains were all read from a single sample in a study of T cell changes during pregnancy in multiple sclerosis. Here immunoSEQ multiplex PCR was the method, and the copy in TCRdb shows in-frame clones only, minus some. The sample has about 56,000 clones, around nine tenths seen once. Sequenced sample: peripheral blood from another person, used as feeder cells. Receptors originate from a human donor whose cells served as feeder cells for cultures in a pregnancy study.

This clone was picked up a small number of times. The genes are TRBV5-6 and TRBJ2-7, with no clear D. The V gene lost 3 bases and the J gene lost 7 bases, with 8 bases spanning the gap. The CDR3 runs 11 residues. The germline V gene has CDR1 SGHDT and CDR2 YYEEEE. The CDR3 sequence is CASSWGVEQYF. The CDR3 DNA reads as TGTGCCAGCAGCTGGGGTGTGGAGCAGTACTTC.

The rearrangement links TRBV30 to TRBJ1-1; 8 positions match TRBD1. The CDR3 contains 13 residues. Losses at the gene ends were 3 bases for V and 4 bases for J; bases not matched to a gene: 4. The germline CDR1 and CDR2 sequences are GTSNPN and SVGIG (reference sequence). CDR3 loop: CAWRLTGGTEAFF. Written as DNA, the CDR3 is TGTGCCTGGAGATTAACAGGGGGCACTGAAGCTTTCTTT. Full variable domain (missing parts from reference TRBV30 and TRBJ1-1): SQTIHQWPATLVQPVGSPLSLECTVEGTSNPNLYWYRQAAGRGLQLLFYSVGIGQISSEVPQNLSASRPQDRQFILSSKKLLLSDSGFYLCAWRLTGGTEAFFGQGTRLTVV.

The chain joins TRBV18 to TRBJ2-6; D gene ambiguous. CDR3 length: 14 amino acids. Germline-derived CDR1 and CDR2 are KGHSH and LQKENI. This CDR3 reads CATVANSGANVLTF. CDR3 DNA sequence: TGTGCTACGGTAGCCAATTCTGGGGCCAACGTCCTGACTTTC.

The chain is built from TRBV5-1 and TRBJ2-1; D gene ambiguous. Trimming pared 4 bases from V and 8 bases from J, leaving 16 bases between. The CDR3 is 14 amino acids. Germline lookup yields CDR1 SGHRS and CDR2 YFSETQ. The CDR3 region is CASSPSIGGHEQFF. The DNA of the CDR3 is TGCGCCAGCAGCCCCTCAATCGGTGGGCATGAGCAGTTCTTC.

The chain recombines TRBV4-1 with TRBJ1-5; D may be TRBD1 (5 bases). The CDR3 has 17 amino acids. With 0 bases removed from V and 0 bases from J, the gap between germline ends came to 12 bases. In germline, CDR1 is MGHRA, CDR2 YSYEKL. CDR3 in amino acids: CASSQEPGPYSNQPQHF. The CDR3 DNA follows: TGCGCCAGCAGCCAAGAACCAGGGCCATATAGCAATCAGCCCCAGCATTTT.

The chain carries TRBV5-4 and TRBJ1-1; 10 nucleotides line up with TRBD1. CDR1 SGHNT and CDR2 YYREEE come from the germline V gene (reference sequence). This CDR3 has 17 amino acids. The V and J ends lost 4 bases and 3 bases, in that order; junction bases with no gene match: 12. In nucleotides, the CDR3 is TGTGCCAGCAGCCTAAACCCGACAGGGGGCCGTTACACTGAAGCTTTCTTT. Residues: CASSLNPTGGRYTEAFF.

The chain carries TRBV27 and TRBJ1-6; 11 nucleotides line up with TRBD1. Germline CDR1 MNHEY, CDR2 SMNVEV (reference sequence). The CDR3 consists of 15 residues. Trimming at V came to 5 bases and at J to 10 bases, leaving 7 bases not matched to a gene. In DNA form, the CDR3 reads TGTGCCAGCAGTCGGTGGACAGGGGGCGCGTCACCCCTCCACTTT. As protein: CASSRWTGGASPLHF.

This clone was found once. This chain links TRBV2 with TRBJ2-5; TRBD1 or TRBD2 may be the D gene (6 bases each). The CDR3 runs 16 residues. Trimming removed 0 bases at V and 4 bases at J, with 15 bases between. Looked up from germline, CDR1 is SNHLY and CDR2 is FYNNEI. The CDR3 nucleotides are TGTGCCAGCAGTGAAGCGCATGGGGGGCTTGGAGAGACCCAGTACTTC. Translating it yields CASSEAHGGLGETQYF. Using reference TRBV2 and TRBJ2-5 for the parts outside the CDR3, the full variable domain is EPEVTQTPSHQVTQMGQEVILRCVPISNHLYFYWYRQILGQKVEFLVSFYNNEISEKSEIFDDQFSVERPDGSNFTLKIRSTKLEDSAMYFCASSEAHGGLGETQYFGPGTRLLVL.

The chain carries TRBV5-4 and TRBJ2-5, with 9 bases that match TRBD1. J lost 5 bases, V lost 4 bases, and 6 bases had no gene match. This CDR3 contains 14 residues. Per germline, CDR1 SGHNT and CDR2 YYREEE (reference sequence). This CDR3 is CASSRQGDRETQYF. The CDR3 nucleotides read TGTGCCAGCAGCCGACAGGGGGATCGGGAGACCCAGTACTTC.

Worth noting for this clone: Germline is not matched at one junction end, which may reflect a read error. The chain combines TRBV7-8 with TRBJ2-2; either TRBD1 or TRBD2 may fit D (5 bases each). The CDR3 has 16 residues. Looked up from germline, CDR1 is SGHVS and CDR2 is FQNEAQ. The CDR3 protein is CASSFRGSGNAGELFF. DNA of the CDR3: TGTGCCAGCAGCTTCCGGGGCTCCGGGAACGCCGGGGAGCTGTTTTTT. Filled out from reference TRBV7-8 and TRBJ2-2, the complete variable domain reads GAGVSQSPRYKVAKRGQDVALRCDPISGHVSLFWYQQALGQGPEFLTYFQNEAQLDKSGLPSDRFFAERPEGSVSTLKIQRTQQEDSAVYLCASSFRGSGNAGELFFGEGSRLTVL.

This sequence joins TRBV2 and TRBJ1-2; D is unclear. V gave up 1 base and J gave up 13 bases, with 16 bases separating them. The CDR3 extends over 13 amino acids. Per the germline V gene, CDR1 is SNHLY and CDR2 is FYNNEI. The CDR3 loop is CASSEGSQGGSTF. The CDR3 nucleotides read TGTGCCAGCAGTGAAGGATCGCAAGGCGGGTCCACCTTC.

This chain connects TRBV19 to TRBJ1-5; D uncertain. The CDR3 totals 15 residues. Germline lookup yields CDR1 LNHDA and CDR2 SQIVND (reference sequence). Trimming cost V 3 bases and J 2 bases, with 11 bases left between them. Here the CDR3 DNA reads TGTGCCAGTAGTATGGGCCGGGATGGCAATCAGCCCCAGCATTTT. Translated, it gives CASSMGRDGNQPQHF.

This clone has a handful of counts. The chain links TRBV28 to TRBJ1-5; 7 bases map to TRBD1. Germline V lookup: CDR1 MDHEN, CDR2 SYDVKM. V was pared by 5 bases and J by 2 bases, with 6 bases of the junction left unmatched. The CDR3 has 15 amino acids. The CDR3 is CASSPQGRGNQPQHF. The CDR3 DNA follows: TGTGCCAGCAGTCCACAGGGGAGAGGCAATCAGCCCCAGCATTTT.

V usage is TRBV27 and J usage is TRBJ2-7; D is ambiguous. The ends were cut back, 5 bases at V and 3 bases at J, with 11 bases in the middle. Germline V gives CDR1 MNHEY, CDR2 SMNVEV (reference sequence). The CDR3 is 13 residues long. CDR3 sequence reads: CASSIAAHYEQYF. The CDR3 nucleotides read TGTGCCAGCAGTATCGCGGCCCACTACGAGCAGTACTTC.

The chain recombines TRBV27 with TRBJ1-4, with TRBD1 as a possible D gene (5 bases). This CDR3 is built from 13 residues. CDR1 and CDR2 (germline): MNHEY, SMNVEV (reference sequence). Trimming took off 3 bases at V and 6 bases at J, with 8 bases between the two ends. CDR3 residues: CASSLQGDEKLFF. CDR3 sequence (DNA): TGTGCCAGCAGTTTGCAGGGAGATGAAAAACTGTTTTTT.